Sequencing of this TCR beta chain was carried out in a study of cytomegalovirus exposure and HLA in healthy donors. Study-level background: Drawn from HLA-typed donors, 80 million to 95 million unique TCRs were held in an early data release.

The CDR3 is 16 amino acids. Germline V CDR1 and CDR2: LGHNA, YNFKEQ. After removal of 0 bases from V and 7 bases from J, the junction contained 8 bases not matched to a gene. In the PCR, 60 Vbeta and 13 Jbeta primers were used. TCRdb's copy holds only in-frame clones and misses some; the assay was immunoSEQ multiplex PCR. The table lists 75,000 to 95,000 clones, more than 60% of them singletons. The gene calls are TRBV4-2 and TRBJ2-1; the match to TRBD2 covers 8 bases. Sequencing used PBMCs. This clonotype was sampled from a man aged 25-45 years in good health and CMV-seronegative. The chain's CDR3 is CASSQEGSGSKNEQFF. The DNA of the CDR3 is TGTGCCAGCAGCCAAGAAGGGAGCGGGAGTAAGAATGAGCAGTTCTTC.